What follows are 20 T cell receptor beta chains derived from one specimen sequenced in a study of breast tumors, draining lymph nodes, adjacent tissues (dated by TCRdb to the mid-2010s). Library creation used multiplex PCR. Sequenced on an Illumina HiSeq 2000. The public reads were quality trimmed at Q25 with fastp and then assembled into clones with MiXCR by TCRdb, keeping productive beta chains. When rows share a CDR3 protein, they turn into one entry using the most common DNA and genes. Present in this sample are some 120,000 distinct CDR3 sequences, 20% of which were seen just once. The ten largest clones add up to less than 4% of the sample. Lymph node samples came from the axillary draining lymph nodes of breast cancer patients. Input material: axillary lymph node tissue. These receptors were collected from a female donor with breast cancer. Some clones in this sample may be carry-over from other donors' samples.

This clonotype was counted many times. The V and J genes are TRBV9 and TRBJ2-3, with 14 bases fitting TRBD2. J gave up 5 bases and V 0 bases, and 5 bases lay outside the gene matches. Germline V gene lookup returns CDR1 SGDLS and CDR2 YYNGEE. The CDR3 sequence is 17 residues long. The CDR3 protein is CASSVEGLAGVIDTQYF. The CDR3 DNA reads TGTGCCAGCAGCGTAGAGGGACTAGCGGGGGTGATAGATACGCAGTATTTT.

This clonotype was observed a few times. CDR3 coding DNA: TGTGCCAGCAGTACTAGCGGGGGGTACAATGAGCAGTTCTTC. This encodes CASSTSGGYNEQFF. The J gene is TRBJ2-1, the V gene TRBV6-2 or TRBV6-3, with 12 bases matching TRBD2. The length of the CDR3 is 14 residues. With 5 bases clipped from V and 4 bases from J, the junction kept 0 bases outside the gene matches. The germline gives CDR1 MNHEY, CDR2 SVGEGT.

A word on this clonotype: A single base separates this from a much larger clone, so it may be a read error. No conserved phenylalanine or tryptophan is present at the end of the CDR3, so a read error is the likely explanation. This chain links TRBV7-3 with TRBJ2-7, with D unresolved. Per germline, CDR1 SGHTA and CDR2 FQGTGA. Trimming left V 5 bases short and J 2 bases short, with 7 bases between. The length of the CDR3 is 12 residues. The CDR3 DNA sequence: TGTGCCAGCAGCCCAATCCCCTACGAGCAGTACCTC. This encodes CASSPIPYEQYL.

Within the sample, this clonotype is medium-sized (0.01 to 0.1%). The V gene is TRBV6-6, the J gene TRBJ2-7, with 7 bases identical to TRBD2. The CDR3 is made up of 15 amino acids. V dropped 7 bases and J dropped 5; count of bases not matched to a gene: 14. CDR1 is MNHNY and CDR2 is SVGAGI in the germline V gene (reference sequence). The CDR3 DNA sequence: TGTGCCAGCACACAACCCGGGGAGGGAAAGGACGAGCAGTACTTC. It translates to CASTQPGEGKDEQYF.

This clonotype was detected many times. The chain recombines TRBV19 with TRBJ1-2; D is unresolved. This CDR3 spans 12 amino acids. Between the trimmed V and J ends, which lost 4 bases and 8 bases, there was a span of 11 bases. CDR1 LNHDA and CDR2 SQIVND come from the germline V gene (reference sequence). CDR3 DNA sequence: TGTGCCAGTAGTACACTTCTACAAGGCTACACCTTC. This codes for CASSTLLQGYTF. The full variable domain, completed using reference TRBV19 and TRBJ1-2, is DGGITQSPKYLFRKEGQNVTLSCEQNLNHDAMYWYRQDPGQGLRLIYYSQIVNDFQKGDIAEGYSVSREKKESFPLTVTSAQKNPTAFYLCASSTLLQGYTFGSGTRLTVV.

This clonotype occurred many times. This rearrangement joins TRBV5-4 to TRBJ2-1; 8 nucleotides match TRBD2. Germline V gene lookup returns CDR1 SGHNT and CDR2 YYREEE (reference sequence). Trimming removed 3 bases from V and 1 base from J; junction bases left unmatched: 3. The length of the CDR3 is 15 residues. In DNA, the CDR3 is TGTGCCAGCAGCTCGGGACTAGGTTCCTACAATGAGCAGTTCTTC. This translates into CASSSGLGSYNEQFF.

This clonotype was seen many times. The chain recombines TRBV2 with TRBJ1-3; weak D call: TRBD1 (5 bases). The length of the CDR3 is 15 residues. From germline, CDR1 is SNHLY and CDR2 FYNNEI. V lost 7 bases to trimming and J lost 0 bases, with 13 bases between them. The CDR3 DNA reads TGTGCCAGCAAGAAGACAGCAGACTCTGGAAACACCATATATTTT. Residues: CASKKTADSGNTIYF.

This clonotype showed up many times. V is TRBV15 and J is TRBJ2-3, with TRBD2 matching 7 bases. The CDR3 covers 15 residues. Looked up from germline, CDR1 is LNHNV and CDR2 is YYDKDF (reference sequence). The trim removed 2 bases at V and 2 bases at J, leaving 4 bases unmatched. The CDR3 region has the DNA TGTGCCACCAGCAGACCGGGACTATTCACAGATACGCAGTATTTT. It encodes CATSRPGLFTDTQYF.

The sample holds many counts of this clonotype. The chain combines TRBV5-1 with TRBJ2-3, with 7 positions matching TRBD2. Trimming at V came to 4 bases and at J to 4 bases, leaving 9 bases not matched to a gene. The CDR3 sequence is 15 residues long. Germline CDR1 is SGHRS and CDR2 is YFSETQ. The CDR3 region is CASSPGWAGADTQYF. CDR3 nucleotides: TGCGCCAGCAGCCCGGGTTGGGCGGGAGCAGATACGCAGTATTTT.

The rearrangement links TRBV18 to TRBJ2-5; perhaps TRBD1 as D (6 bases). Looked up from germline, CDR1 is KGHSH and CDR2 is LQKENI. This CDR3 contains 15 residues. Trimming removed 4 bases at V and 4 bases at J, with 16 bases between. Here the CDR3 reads CASSLIKQGGETQYF. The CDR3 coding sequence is TGTGCCAGCTCACTGATAAAACAGGGTGGAGAGACCCAGTACTTC.

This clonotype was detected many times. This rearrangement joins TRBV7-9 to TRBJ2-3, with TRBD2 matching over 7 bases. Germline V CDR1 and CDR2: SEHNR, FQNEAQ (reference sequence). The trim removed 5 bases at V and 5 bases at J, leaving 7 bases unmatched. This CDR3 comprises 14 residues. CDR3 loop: CASSVGGGVDTQYF. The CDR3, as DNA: TGTGCCAGCAGCGTCGGTGGGGGGGTAGATACGCAGTATTTT.

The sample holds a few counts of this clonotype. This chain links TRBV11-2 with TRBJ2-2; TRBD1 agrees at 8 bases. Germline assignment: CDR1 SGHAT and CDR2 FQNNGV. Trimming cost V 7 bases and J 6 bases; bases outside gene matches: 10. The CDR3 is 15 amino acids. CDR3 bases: TGTGCCAGCATCCCCCGGACAGGGTGGGCCGGGGAGCTGTTTTTT. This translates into CASIPRTGWAGELFF.

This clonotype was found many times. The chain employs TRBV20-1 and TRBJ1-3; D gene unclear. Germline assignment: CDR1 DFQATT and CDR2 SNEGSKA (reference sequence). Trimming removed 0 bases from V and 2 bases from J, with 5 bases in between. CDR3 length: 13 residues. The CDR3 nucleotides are TGCAGTGCTAGAGAAGCTACTGGAAACACCATATATTTT. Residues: CSAREATGNTIYF.

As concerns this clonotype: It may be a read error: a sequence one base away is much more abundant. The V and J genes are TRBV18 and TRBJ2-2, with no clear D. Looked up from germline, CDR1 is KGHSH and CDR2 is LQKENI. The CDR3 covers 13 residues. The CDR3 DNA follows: TGTGCCGGCTCACCACAAAGGACCGGGGAGCTGTTTTTT. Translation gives CAGSPQRTGELFF.

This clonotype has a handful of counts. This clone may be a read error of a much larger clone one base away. The CDR3 bases are TGCGCCAGCAGTGACCAGGGTGCCTACGAGCAGTACTTC. Translating it yields CASSDQGAYEQYF. The genes are TRBV10-1 and TRBJ2-7; the D gene is possibly TRBD1 (5 bases). Trimming stripped 3 bases from V and 2 bases from J, with 8 bases between. Germline V gene lookup returns CDR1 WNHNN and CDR2 SYGVQD (reference sequence). The CDR3 sequence is 13 residues long.

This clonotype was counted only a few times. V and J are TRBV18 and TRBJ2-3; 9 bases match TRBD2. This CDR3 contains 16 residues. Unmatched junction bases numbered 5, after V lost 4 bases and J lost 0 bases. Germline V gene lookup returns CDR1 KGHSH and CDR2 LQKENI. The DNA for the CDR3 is TGTGCCAGCTCACTATCCAGCGGGGGGAGCACAGATACGCAGTATTTT. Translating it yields CASSLSSGGSTDTQYF.

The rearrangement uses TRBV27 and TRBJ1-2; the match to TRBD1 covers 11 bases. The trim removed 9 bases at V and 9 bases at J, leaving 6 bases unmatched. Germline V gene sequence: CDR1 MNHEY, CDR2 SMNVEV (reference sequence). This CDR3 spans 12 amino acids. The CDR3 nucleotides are TGTGCCAGTGGACAGGGGGCGATCAGCTACACCTTC. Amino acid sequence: CASGQGAISYTF.

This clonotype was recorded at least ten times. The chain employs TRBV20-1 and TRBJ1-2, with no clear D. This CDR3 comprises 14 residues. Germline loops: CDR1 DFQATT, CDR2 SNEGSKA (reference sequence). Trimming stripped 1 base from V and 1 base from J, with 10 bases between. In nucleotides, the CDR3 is TGCAGTGCTAGAGCCGGGCGCAGTAACTATGGCTACACCTTC. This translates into CSARAGRSNYGYTF.

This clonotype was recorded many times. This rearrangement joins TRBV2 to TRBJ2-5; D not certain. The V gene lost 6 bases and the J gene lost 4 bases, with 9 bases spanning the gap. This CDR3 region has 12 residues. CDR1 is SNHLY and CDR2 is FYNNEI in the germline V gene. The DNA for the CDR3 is TGTGCCAGCAGCCATGGGGTAGAGACCCAGTACTTC. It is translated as CASSHGVETQYF.

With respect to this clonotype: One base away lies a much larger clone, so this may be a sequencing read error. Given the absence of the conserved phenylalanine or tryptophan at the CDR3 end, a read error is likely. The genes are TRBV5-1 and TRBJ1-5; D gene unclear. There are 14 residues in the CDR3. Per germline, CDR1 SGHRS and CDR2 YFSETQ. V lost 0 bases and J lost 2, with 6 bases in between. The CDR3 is CASSLDAGNQPQHL. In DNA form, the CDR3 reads TGCGCCAGCAGCTTGGACGCGGGCAATCAGCCCCAGCATCTT.